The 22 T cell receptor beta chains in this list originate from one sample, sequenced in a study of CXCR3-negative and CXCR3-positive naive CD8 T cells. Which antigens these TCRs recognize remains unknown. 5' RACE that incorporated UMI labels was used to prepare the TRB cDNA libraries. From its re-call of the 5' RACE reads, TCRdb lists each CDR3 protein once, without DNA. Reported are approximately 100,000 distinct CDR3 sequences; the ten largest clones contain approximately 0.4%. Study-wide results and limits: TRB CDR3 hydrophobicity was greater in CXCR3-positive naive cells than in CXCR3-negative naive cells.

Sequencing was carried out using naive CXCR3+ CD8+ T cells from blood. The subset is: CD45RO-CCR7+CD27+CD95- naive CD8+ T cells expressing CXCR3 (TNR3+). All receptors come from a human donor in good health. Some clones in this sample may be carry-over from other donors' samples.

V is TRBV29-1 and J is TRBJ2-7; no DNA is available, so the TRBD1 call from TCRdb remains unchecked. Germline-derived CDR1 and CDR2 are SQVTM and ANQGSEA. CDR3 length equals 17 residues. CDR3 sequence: CSVEEAPNGQGYYEQYF.

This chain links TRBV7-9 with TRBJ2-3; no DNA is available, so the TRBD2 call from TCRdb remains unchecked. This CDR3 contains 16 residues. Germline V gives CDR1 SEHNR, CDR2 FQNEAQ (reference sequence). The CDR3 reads CASSTGTSGSWDTQYF.

This chain's CDR3 is CASSFIGRGGTDTQYF. V gene TRBV7-6 combines with J gene TRBJ2-3. In germline, CDR1 is SGHVS, CDR2 FNYEAQ. The CDR3 runs to 16 residues.

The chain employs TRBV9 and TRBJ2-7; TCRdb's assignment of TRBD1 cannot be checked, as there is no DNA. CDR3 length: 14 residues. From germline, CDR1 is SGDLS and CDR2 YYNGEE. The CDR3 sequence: CASSSSEGVDEQYF.

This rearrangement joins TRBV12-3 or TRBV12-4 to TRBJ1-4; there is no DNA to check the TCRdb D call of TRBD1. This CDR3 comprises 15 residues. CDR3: CASSLPQGQNEKLFF.

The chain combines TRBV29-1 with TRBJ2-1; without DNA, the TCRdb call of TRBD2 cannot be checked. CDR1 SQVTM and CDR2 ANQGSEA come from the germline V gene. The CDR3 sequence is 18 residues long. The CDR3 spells CSVEALAGGHSSYNEQFF.

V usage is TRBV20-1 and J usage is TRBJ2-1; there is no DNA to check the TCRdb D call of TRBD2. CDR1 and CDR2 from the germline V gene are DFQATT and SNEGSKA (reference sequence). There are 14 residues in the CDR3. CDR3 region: CSLSGTSSYNEQFF.

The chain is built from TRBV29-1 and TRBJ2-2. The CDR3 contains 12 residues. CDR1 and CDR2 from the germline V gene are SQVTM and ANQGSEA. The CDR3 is CSELSDTGELFF.

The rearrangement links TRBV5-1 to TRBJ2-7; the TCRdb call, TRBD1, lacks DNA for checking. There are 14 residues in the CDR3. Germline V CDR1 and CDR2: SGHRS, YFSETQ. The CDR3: CASSLAGQFYEQYF.

The chain's CDR3 is CASSLVTGGTDTQYF. V gene TRBV7-8 combines with J gene TRBJ2-3; TCRdb reports TRBD1, a call that lacks DNA to check it against. The CDR3 runs to 15 residues. Looked up from germline, CDR1 is SGHVS and CDR2 is FQNEAQ.

The CDR3 protein is CAISDKGTTEAFF. V is TRBV10-3 and J is TRBJ1-1. Germline V CDR1 and CDR2: ENHRY, SYGVKD. This CDR3 comprises 13 residues.

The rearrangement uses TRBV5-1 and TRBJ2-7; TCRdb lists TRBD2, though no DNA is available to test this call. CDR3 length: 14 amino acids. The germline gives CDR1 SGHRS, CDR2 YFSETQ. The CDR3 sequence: CASSLTSGIREQYF. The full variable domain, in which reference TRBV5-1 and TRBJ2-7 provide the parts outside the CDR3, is KAGVTQTPRYLIKTRGQQVTLSCSPISGHRSVSWYQQTPGQGLQFLFEYFSETQRNKGNFPGRFSGRQFSNSRSEMNVSTLELGDSALYLCASSLTSGIREQYFGPGTRLTVT.

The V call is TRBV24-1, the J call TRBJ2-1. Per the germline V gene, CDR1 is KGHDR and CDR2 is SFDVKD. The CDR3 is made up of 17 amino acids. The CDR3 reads CATSDWKAGGTYNEQFF.

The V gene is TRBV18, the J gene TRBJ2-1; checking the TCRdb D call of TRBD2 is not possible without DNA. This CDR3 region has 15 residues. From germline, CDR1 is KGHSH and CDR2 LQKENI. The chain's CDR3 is CASSPPRGLGGEQFF.

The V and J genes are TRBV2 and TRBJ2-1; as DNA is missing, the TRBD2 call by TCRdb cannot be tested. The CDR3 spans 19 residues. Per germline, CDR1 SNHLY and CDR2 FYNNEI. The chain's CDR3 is CASSALTVRNTPAYNEQFF.

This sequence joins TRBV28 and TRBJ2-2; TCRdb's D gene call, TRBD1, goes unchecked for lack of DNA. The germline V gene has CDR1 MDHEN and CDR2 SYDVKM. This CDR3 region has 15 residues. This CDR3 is CASSLRQGWAGELFF.

CDR3 in amino acids: CASSLAGGDQETQYF. The V and J genes are TRBV7-9 and TRBJ2-5; TCRdb's D call, TRBD1, is unchecked because there is no DNA. The CDR3 has 15 residues. CDR1 is SEHNR and CDR2 is FQNEAQ in the germline V gene (reference sequence).

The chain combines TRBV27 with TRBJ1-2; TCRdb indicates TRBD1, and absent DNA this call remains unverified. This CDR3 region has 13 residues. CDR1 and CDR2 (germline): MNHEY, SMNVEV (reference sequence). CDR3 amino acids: CASSFRGRNGYTF.

CDR3 amino acids: CSIRGASGFYGYTF. The chain is built from TRBV29-1 and TRBJ1-2. The CDR3 length is 14 residues. CDR1 is SQVTM and CDR2 is ANQGSEA in the germline V gene.

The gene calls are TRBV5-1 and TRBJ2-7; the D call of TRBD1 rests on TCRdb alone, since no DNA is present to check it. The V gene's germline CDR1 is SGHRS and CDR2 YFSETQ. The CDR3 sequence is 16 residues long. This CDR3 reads CASSLPPTGGSYEQYF.

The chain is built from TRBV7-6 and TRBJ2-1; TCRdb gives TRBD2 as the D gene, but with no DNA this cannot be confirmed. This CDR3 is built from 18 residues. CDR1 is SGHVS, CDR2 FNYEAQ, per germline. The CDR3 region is CASSLRGTSGGAYNEQFF.

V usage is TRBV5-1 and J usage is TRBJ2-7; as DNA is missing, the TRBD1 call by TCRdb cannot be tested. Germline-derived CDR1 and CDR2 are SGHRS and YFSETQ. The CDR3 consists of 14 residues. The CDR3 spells CASSKGQMNYEQYF.